These 10 T cell receptor beta chains were all obtained from the same sample, sequenced in a study of OX40 agonist ivuxolimab in advanced cancers. Sequencing was performed with immunoSEQ multiplex PCR; in TCRdb, only in-frame clones are kept and a portion is missing. The sample includes about 37,000 clones, about 89% of them seen just once. The material was CD4+ or CD8+ T cells sorted from blood, obtained in a trial of the OX40 agonist ivuxolimab. All receptors come from an adult with an advanced solid tumor such as melanoma, head and neck, liver or kidney cancer.

The chain combines TRBV5-4 with TRBJ1-6; D unclear. V was shortened by 7 bases and J by 0 bases, with 11 bases between the two germline ends. The CDR3 length is 15 residues. Germline assignment: CDR1 SGHNT and CDR2 YYREEE (reference sequence). The CDR3 nucleotides read TGTGCCAGCGGCAAAGGTAGCTCCTATAATTCACCCCTCCACTTT. Amino acid sequence: CASGKGSSYNSPLHF.

This chain links TRBV7-2 with TRBJ2-3, with unresolved D. Trimming took 1 base from V and 14 from J, leaving 13 bases between them. Germline lookup yields CDR1 SGHTA and CDR2 FQGNSA. The CDR3 length is 12 residues. CDR3 protein: CASSLEVTMWYF. The CDR3 DNA sequence: TGTGCCAGCAGCTTAGAAGTGACGATGTGGTATTTT. Full variable domain (rest looked up from reference TRBV7-2 and TRBJ2-3): GAGVSQSPSNKVTEKGKDVELRCDPISGHTALYWYRQSLGQGLEFLIYFQGNSAPDKSGLPSDRFSAERTGGSVSTLTIQRTQQEDSAVYLCASSLEVTMWYFGPGTRLTVL.

The chain uses TRBV5-1 and TRBJ2-1; D may correspond to TRBD1 or TRBD2 (6 bases each). The V end was cut by 0 bases, the J end by 8 bases, with 12 bases between. The germline V gene has CDR1 SGHRS and CDR2 YFSETQ. This CDR3 region has 14 residues. DNA of the CDR3: TGCGCCAGCAGCTTGGATCGGGGGCGGGATGAGCAGTTCTTC. This codes for CASSLDRGRDEQFF.

CDR3 nucleotide sequence: TGTGCCAGCTCACCCCTGGACCGTGGGGCTAATGAAAAACTGTTTTTT. It encodes CASSPLDRGANEKLFF. The rearrangement joins TRBV18 to TRBJ1-4; D is ambiguous. The CDR3 runs to 16 residues. Trimming cost V 3 bases and J 3 bases, with 14 bases left between them. Germline V gene sequence: CDR1 KGHSH, CDR2 LQKENI.

The chain combines TRBV18 with TRBJ1-1, with 10 bases lining up with TRBD1. V lost 6 bases, J lost 3 bases, and 10 bases stayed unmatched. In germline, CDR1 is KGHSH, CDR2 LQKENI. The CDR3 totals 16 residues. As DNA, the CDR3 is TGTGCCAGCTCGCCCCGGGACAGGGGAAGGGACACTGAAGCTTTCTTT. The encoded protein is CASSPRDRGRDTEAFF.

This sequence joins TRBV4-1 and TRBJ1-2; D remains unclear. Germline lookup yields CDR1 MGHRA and CDR2 YSYEKL. Trimming took off 2 bases at V and 4 bases at J, with 17 bases between the two ends. This CDR3 region has 16 residues. CDR3 in amino acids: CASSQLALGSGYGYTF. CDR3 sequence (DNA): TGCGCCAGCAGCCAACTAGCACTAGGGTCCGGCTATGGCTACACCTTC.

This clone was observed a handful of times. This CDR3 is CASSYSGIAKNIQYF. CDR3 DNA sequence: TGTGCCAGCAGTTACTCTGGGATAGCCAAAAACATTCAGTACTTC. The rearrangement links TRBV6-5 to TRBJ2-4; no firm D call. The germline V and J ends were trimmed by 0 bases and 0 bases, with 6 bases remaining between them. Germline V gene lookup returns CDR1 MNHEY and CDR2 SVGAGI. This CDR3 is built from 15 residues.

This clone was counted a single time. The chain links TRBV12-5 to TRBJ1-4, with 9 bases fitting TRBD1. Germline V gene data show CDR1 as LGHNT and CDR2 as FRNRAP. Trimming took 0 bases from V and 4 from J; bases not matched to a gene: 3. This CDR3 comprises 16 residues. CDR3 residues: CASGLVQGAVNEKLFF. CDR3 in DNA: TGTGCTAGTGGTTTGGTACAGGGGGCGGTTAATGAAAAACTGTTTTTT.

V is TRBV4-3 and J is TRBJ2-5; D gene uncertain. Germline V gene sequence: CDR1 LGHNA, CDR2 YSLEER. The CDR3 length is 14 residues. Trimming removed 0 bases at V and 5 bases at J, with 10 bases between. This CDR3 is CASSQDSAAETQYF. CDR3 DNA sequence: TGCGCCAGCAGCCAAGATTCGGCAGCGGAGACCCAGTACTTC.

This chain joins TRBV21-1 and TRBJ1-2. TRBV21-1 is classified as a pseudogene. The CDR3 length is 10 residues. DNA for the CDR3: TGTGCCACCAGATTAACGGGCTACACCTTC. Protein product: CATRLTGYTF.